This T cell receptor (beta chain) was obtained from a study of T cells expressing NK-cell markers. The cDNA for TCR beta came from 5'RACE template switching with UMIs. After re-calling the 5' RACE reads, TCRdb lists one entry per CDR3 protein, DNA absent. The table lists about 260,000 distinct CDR3 sequences, with around 0.42% in the top ten. The CDR3 sequence is 18 residues long. Looked up from germline, CDR1 is SGHNT and CDR2 is YENEEA. The chain recombines TRBV11-3 with TRBJ2-2; TCRdb calls TRBD2, which cannot be checked without DNA. Material for sequencing was blood T cells: a sorted CD56 or NKG2C T cell subset, CD4+ or CD8+ T cells, or bulk PBMC T cells (not recorded which). The sequence was obtained from a man aged 18 to 29 in good health. This CDR3 reads CASSSSMGGDSNTGELFF. The full variable domain, with the rest looked up from reference TRBV11-3 and TRBJ2-2, is EAGVVQSPRYKIIEKKQPVAFWCNPISGHNTLYWYLQNLGQGPELLIRYENEEAVDDSQLPKDRFSAERLKGVDSTLKIQPAELGDSAVYLCASSSSMGGDSNTGELFFGEGSRLTVL.